This T cell receptor (beta chain) was observed in a study of T cells in Graves' hyperthyroidism and ophthalmopathy. Trimming pared 4 bases from V and 2 bases from J, leaving 12 bases between. Germline V gene lookup returns CDR1 LNHDA and CDR2 SQIVND (reference sequence). This CDR3 is 14 amino acids long. This clonotype was recorded a few times. Amplification of TCR beta CDR3 regions was performed using RNA transcripts as template. The HTBI primer set served for first-round RT-PCR of the TCR CDR3. One entry per CDR3 protein results from TCRdb running MiXCR on the multiplex PCR reads. The table records around 800,000 distinct CDR3 sequences, 38% of them present only once.

This chain joins TRBV19 and TRBJ2-7; tentatively, D is TRBD1 (6 bases). Material for sequencing was blood. The TCR was taken from a young man with Graves' hyperthyroidism. CDR3 residues: CASSTATGPYEQYF. The CDR3 coding sequence is TGTGCCAGTAGTACGGCGACAGGACCCTACGAGCAGTACTTC.